The 14 T cell receptor beta chains in this list originate from one sample, sequenced in a study of cytomegalovirus exposure and HLA in healthy donors. 13 Jbeta primers and 60 Vbeta primers were used for the PCR. Repertoires were generated with immunoSEQ multiplex PCR, while TCRdb's copy carries only in-frame clones and drops some. The data contain some 110,000 clones, around 77% of them singletons. Sequenced material: PBMCs. These receptor sequences come from a man aged 50 to 59 in good health and CMV-seropositive.

The J gene is TRBJ2-1, the V gene TRBV27; 8 positions agree with TRBD2. V was clipped by 5 bases and J by 3 bases; unmatched bases: 6. The CDR3 loop spans 15 amino acids. Germline loops: CDR1 MNHEY, CDR2 SMNVEV (reference sequence). The CDR3 spells CASSREGSGYNEQFF. DNA of the CDR3: TGTGCCAGCAGTCGGGAGGGTAGCGGCTACAATGAGCAGTTCTTC.

This chain uses TRBV13 with TRBJ2-5, with 8 bases that match TRBD2. With the DNA end fitting TRBJ2-7 better, the J assignment may be wrong. Germline-derived CDR1 and CDR2 are PRHDT and FYEKMQ (reference sequence). The CDR3 is 16 amino acids. As DNA, the CDR3 is TGTGCCAGCAGCAATTGGACGGGGGGGCCCCACTACGAGCAGTACTTC. Translation gives CASSNWTGGPHYEQYF.

This sequence joins TRBV29-1 and TRBJ2-3, with 8 bases lining up with TRBD1. Germline V gene sequence: CDR1 SQVTM, CDR2 ANQGSEA. This CDR3 spans 16 amino acids. Unmatched junction bases numbered 10, after V lost 0 bases and J lost 5 bases. CDR3 protein: CSVEESGRGRIDTQYF. CDR3 DNA sequence: TGCAGCGTTGAAGAGTCGGGCAGGGGGCGTATAGATACGCAGTATTTT.

The chain links TRBV5-8 to TRBJ2-4; possible D gene TRBD1, 5 bases. CDR3 size: 14 residues. V was trimmed by 0 bases and J by 2 bases, leaving 6 bases between them. Germline V lookup: CDR1 SGHTS, CDR2 YDEGEE. The CDR3 loop reads CASSLGTSKNIQYF. The CDR3 DNA sequence: TGTGCCAGCAGCTTGGGGACATCCAAAAACATTCAGTACTTC.

The rearrangement uses TRBV9 and TRBJ2-2; 9 bases fit TRBD2. The V and J ends lost 1 base and 6 bases, in that order; junction bases with no gene match: 7. This CDR3 has 16 amino acids. Germline-derived CDR1 and CDR2 are SGDLS and YYNGEE. The CDR3 DNA reads TGTGCCAGCAGCGTAAACATAGCGGGAGTACCCGGGGAGCTGTTTTTT. Amino acids: CASSVNIAGVPGELFF.

The chain couples TRBV10-3 to TRBJ1-4; the match to TRBD1 covers 7 bases. Germline-derived CDR1 and CDR2 are ENHRY and SYGVKD. V dropped 2 bases and J dropped 5; count of bases not matched to a gene: 5. The CDR3 totals 15 residues. DNA for the CDR3: TGTGCCATCAGTGAGCCGGGACAGAGAAATGAAAAACTGTTTTTT. This encodes CAISEPGQRNEKLFF.

This chain uses TRBV19 with TRBJ1-1; D gene unclear. From germline, CDR1 is LNHDA and CDR2 SQIVND (reference sequence). CDR3 length: 12 amino acids. Trimming left V 5 bases short and J 1 base short, with 5 bases between. CDR3: CASSVANTEAFF. The CDR3 nucleotides read TGTGCCAGTAGTGTGGCGAACACTGAAGCTTTCTTT.

This clone showed up just a few times. The V and J genes are TRBV6-1 and TRBJ2-5; 9 nucleotides align to TRBD1. The CDR3 extends over 16 amino acids. J lost 4 bases, V lost 2 bases, and 8 bases had no gene match. Germline V gene lookup returns CDR1 MNHNS and CDR2 SASEGT. CDR3 protein: CASSEWTGQGGETQYF. CDR3 nucleotide sequence: TGTGCCAGCAGTGAATGGACGGGACAGGGAGGAGAGACCCAGTACTTC.

In DNA form, the CDR3 reads TGTGCCAGCAGTCGTTACCGGGACACTGAAGCTTTCTTT. Protein product: CASSRYRDTEAFF. This rearrangement joins TRBV27 to TRBJ1-1; D gene uncertain. Germline-derived CDR1 and CDR2 are MNHEY and SMNVEV (reference sequence). V was shortened by 5 bases and J by 3 bases, with 10 bases between the two germline ends. The CDR3 is made up of 13 amino acids.

The V gene is TRBV27, the J gene TRBJ1-2, with D uncertain. CDR3 length: 15 residues. Deletions cut 6 bases from V and 4 bases from J, with 18 bases between. Per the germline V gene, CDR1 is MNHEY and CDR2 is SMNVEV (reference sequence). CDR3 protein: CASSSMPLEVYGYTF. As DNA, the CDR3 is TGTGCCAGCAGCTCAATGCCCCTCGAGGTCTATGGCTACACCTTC.

The gene calls are TRBV28 and TRBJ2-5, with 12 bases aligning to TRBD2. The J call may be wrong; the DNA end is better matched by TRBJ2-7. The germline gives CDR1 MDHEN, CDR2 SYDVKM. The CDR3 is 14 amino acids. DNA of the CDR3: TGTGCCAGCAGTCTACTAGCGGGAGGATACGAGCAGTACTTC. It codes for CASSLLAGGYEQYF.

J is TRBJ1-6 and V is TRBV7-2; the match to TRBD1 covers 11 bases. This CDR3 comprises 16 residues. The junction had 5 bases not matched to a gene; V was cut back by 3 bases and J by 7 bases. The V gene's germline CDR1 is SGHTA and CDR2 FQGNSA. The CDR3 DNA reads as TGTGCCAGCAGCTTTAGCGGACAGGGGGCGAATTCACCCCTCCACTTT. Amino acid sequence: CASSFSGQGANSPLHF.

The chain employs TRBV4-3 and TRBJ1-2, with TRBD1 matching over 11 bases. CDR1 is LGHNA and CDR2 is YSLEER in the germline V gene. The CDR3 length is 15 residues. Trimming cost V 3 bases and J 8 bases; bases outside gene matches: 8. CDR3 nucleotide sequence: TGCGCCAGCAGCCAGTTTACGGGACAGGGGGGCGGCTACACCTTC. This encodes CASSQFTGQGGGYTF.

This clone occurred once. The chain joins TRBV7-9 to TRBJ1-3, with 7 bases that match TRBD1. The V and J ends lost 4 bases and 2 bases, in that order; junction bases with no gene match: 8. The CDR3 extends over 16 amino acids. From germline, CDR1 is SEHNR and CDR2 FQNEAQ (reference sequence). CDR3 DNA sequence: TGTGCCAGCAGCTCGGGACAGCCGGGACCTGGAAACACCATATATTTT. Translated, it gives CASSSGQPGPGNTIYF.